This T cell receptor (beta chain) was identified in a study of cytomegalovirus exposure and HLA in healthy donors. The overall study: Unique TCRs from HLA-typed donors, roughly 87 million of them, were held in an early data release. Points from the study as a whole: Most sequenced TCRs were rare (though some public TCRs occurred in many donors). The authors later linked a missense DCLRE1C variant to TCR beta V- and J-gene trimming. It was reported in a later analysis that an Asian-associated ancestry cluster showed fewer N-insertions than the approximately 690-donor mean.

Primers included in the PCR were 60 Vbeta and 13 Jbeta primers. Clones were sequenced by immunoSEQ multiplex PCR, and TCRdb holds only the in-frame ones, with some missing. The table records around 140,000 clones, around 78% of them present only once. The germline V gene encodes CDR1 SGHTA and CDR2 FQGNSA. The junction had 4 bases not matched to a gene; V was cut back by 3 bases and J by 2 bases. CDR3 length equals 14 residues. With respect to this clone: The antigen is undetermined.

This chain links TRBV7-2 with TRBJ2-7, with 7 bases lining up with TRBD2. The sequence was collected from a woman aged 40-49 years in good health and CMV-seropositive. Sequenced material: PBMCs. As DNA, the CDR3 is TGTGCCAGCAGCTTCTGGGGGGGGACCTACGAGCAGTACTTC. This sequence encodes CASSFWGGTYEQYF.